Each of the 8 T cell receptor beta chains below was sequenced from the same sample in a study of Ad26.COV2.S vaccination and SARS-CoV-2 variants. This table comes from immunoSEQ multiplex PCR, and its TCRdb copy is limited to in-frame clones, with some not included. The sample lists about 460,000 clones, roughly nine tenths occurring once. Treatment indicated: roughly 19 received Ad26.COV2.S at low or high dose, single or two shots; several received placebo; per-sample allocation not given. On day 63 after the first injection, vaccine and placebo recipients gave samples. Sequenced material: peripheral blood, taken in a trial of Ad26.COV2.S vaccine versus placebo. All receptors derive from a person between 18 and 65 years old who received the Ad26.COV2.S COVID-19 vaccine or a placebo.

This rearrangement joins TRBV15 to TRBJ2-6, with D unclear. CDR1 LNHNV and CDR2 YYDKDF come from the germline V gene (reference sequence). The CDR3 consists of 13 residues. V was cut by 8 bases and J by 1 base, with 6 bases left in between. The CDR3 nucleotides read TGTGCCACCTACCAGTCTGGGGCCAACGTCCTGACTTTC. Translation gives CATYQSGANVLTF.

The genes are TRBV5-1 and TRBJ2-2; 7 bases map to TRBD1. V was clipped by 0 bases and J by 1 base; unmatched bases: 3. Germline V lookup: CDR1 SGHRS, CDR2 YFSETQ. The CDR3 extends over 16 amino acids. CDR3 nucleotides: TGCGCCAGCAGCTTGGTACGGACAGGGAACACCGGGGAGCTGTTTTTT. Translating it yields CASSLVRTGNTGELFF.

This clone was seen once. V is TRBV27 and J is TRBJ2-7, with D unresolved. The CDR3 is 13 amino acids. CDR1 is MNHEY, CDR2 SMNVEV, per germline (reference sequence). Trimming removed 5 bases at V and 2 bases at J, with 10 bases between. CDR3 coding DNA: TGTGCCAGCAGTCCGCAAATTGCCTACGAGCAGTACTTC. Its translation: CASSPQIAYEQYF.

This sequence joins TRBV19 and TRBJ1-2, with unresolved D. V was cut by 4 bases and J by 2 bases, with 26 bases left in between. The CDR3 consists of 19 residues. Germline V CDR1 and CDR2: LNHDA, SQIVND (reference sequence). The CDR3, as DNA: TGTGCCAGTAGTACTCTAAGCCGGGTCCCAAACACTCGCAACTATGGCTACACCTTC. It translates to CASSTLSRVPNTRNYGYTF.

The chain employs TRBV6-6 and TRBJ1-2; D perhaps matches TRBD1 (5 bases). The CDR3 loop spans 12 amino acids. CDR1 is MNHNY and CDR2 is SVGAGI in the germline V gene (reference sequence). V lost 6 bases and J lost 7, with 12 bases in between. CDR3 amino acids: CASREQDTGYTF. As DNA, the CDR3 is TGTGCCAGCAGGGAACAGGATACTGGCTACACCTTC.

The rearrangement links TRBV6-5 to TRBJ2-5; 7 bases line up with TRBD1. The CDR3 is 15 residues long. The junction had 5 bases not matched to a gene; V was cut back by 4 bases and J by 0 bases. Germline values: CDR1 MNHEY, CDR2 SVGAGI. The DNA of the CDR3 is TGTGCCAGCAGTTCGCACAGGGGTTACCAAGAGACCCAGTACTTC. Translation gives CASSSHRGYQETQYF.

The chain links TRBV27 to TRBJ1-5, with D unresolved. The CDR3 is made up of 13 amino acids. V lost 5 bases to trimming and J lost 1 base, with 6 bases between them. The V gene's germline CDR1 is MNHEY and CDR2 SMNVEV (reference sequence). CDR3 sequence (DNA): TGTGCCAGCAGTCCGACGAGCAATCAGCCCCAGCATTTT. It is translated as CASSPTSNQPQHF.

This clone was seen ten or more times. The V and J genes are TRBV3-1 (or the pseudogene TRBV3-2) and TRBJ2-5, with D perhaps TRBD2 (5 bases). The V gene's germline CDR1 is LGHDT and CDR2 YNNKEL (reference sequence). Between the trimmed V and J ends, which lost 3 bases and 7 bases, there was a span of 18 bases. This CDR3 spans 15 amino acids. CDR3 nucleotides: TGTGCCAGCAGCCACGGTACCCAACTAGGTGGGACCCAGTACTTC. Residues: CASSHGTQLGGTQYF.